These 25 T cell receptor beta chains originate from one sample sequenced in a study of cytomegalovirus exposure and HLA in healthy donors (dated by TCRdb to about 2017). The method was the immunoSEQ multiplex PCR assay. For the multiplex PCR, a mixture combining 60 forward primers for TCR Vbeta segments and 13 reverse primers for TCR Jbeta segments was used. In its TCRdb copy, this immuneACCESS table keeps in-frame sequences only and misses some clones. Where compared with another copy, unresolved V genes explain less than half of these, and the others have no known cause. This sample comprises around 120,000 clones, roughly 80% of them detected only once. Around 28% of the sample belongs to the ten largest clones. The sequenced sample consisted of PBMCs. These receptors all come from a man aged 60-69 years in good health and CMV-seropositive.

This clone was recorded only once. The chain links TRBV4-1 to TRBJ2-5; 11 positions agree with TRBD2. The DNA end lines up better with TRBJ2-7; the J call may be wrong. This CDR3 is built from 16 residues. The germline V gene has CDR1 MGHRA and CDR2 YSYEKL. The CDR3 protein is CASSQDQLAGAYEQYF. In nucleotides, the CDR3 is TGCGCCAGCAGCCAAGATCAACTAGCGGGGGCCTACGAGCAGTACTTC.

J is TRBJ1-2 and V is TRBV15; D is possibly TRBD1 (5 bases). V lost 0 bases and J 8 bases, leaving 19 bases between the germline ends. The CDR3 runs to 16 residues. In germline, CDR1 is LNHNV, CDR2 YYDKDF (reference sequence). The CDR3 region has the DNA TGTGCCACCAGCAGAGATCGGGGCAGGACTACGCGGGGCTACACCTTC. Translated, it gives CATSRDRGRTTRGYTF.

This clone was counted once. The V call is TRBV28, the J call TRBJ2-3; TRBD2 matches at 7 bases. The CDR3 extends over 15 amino acids. V lost 3 bases to trimming and J lost 6 bases; unmatched junction nucleotides: 9. Germline V gene lookup returns CDR1 MDHEN and CDR2 SYDVKM. CDR3 residues: CASSLAGVERDTQYF. Written as DNA, the CDR3 is TGTGCCAGCAGTTTGGCGGGAGTTGAGCGCGATACGCAGTATTTT.

This clone was counted at least ten times. The V gene is TRBV6-4, the J gene TRBJ1-1; no reliable D call. Germline V lookup: CDR1 MRHNA, CDR2 SNTAGT. There are 16 residues in the CDR3. With 6 bases removed from V and 2 bases from J, the gap between germline ends came to 19 bases. The CDR3 region has the DNA TGTGCCAGCAGCCAAGAATCCAGGCCCGCTAACACTGAAGCTTTCTTT. Translation gives CASSQESRPANTEAFF.

V gene TRBV28 combines with J gene TRBJ1-1; TRBD1 aligns across 9 bases. Germline V gene sequence: CDR1 MDHEN, CDR2 SYDVKM. The CDR3 loop spans 18 amino acids. V shed 6 bases, J shed 1 base, and the junction held 15 bases outside the gene matches. CDR3: CASRGRDRVRARNTEAFF. DNA of the CDR3: TGTGCCAGCAGGGGTCGGGACAGGGTACGGGCAAGGAACACTGAAGCTTTCTTT.

The gene calls are TRBV18 and TRBJ2-1; D remains unclear. This CDR3 comprises 14 residues. With 3 bases removed from V and 2 bases from J, the gap between germline ends came to 8 bases. The germline V gene encodes CDR1 KGHSH and CDR2 LQKENI. CDR3 amino acids: CASSPYNPYNEQFF. The CDR3 region has the DNA TGTGCCAGCTCACCTTACAATCCCTACAATGAGCAGTTCTTC. The whole variable domain, filled in from reference TRBV18 and TRBJ2-1, reads NAGVMQNPRHLVRRRGQEARLRCSPMKGHSHVYWYRQLPEEGLKFMVYLQKENIIDESGMPKERFSAEFPKEGPSILRIQQVVRGDSAAYFCASSPYNPYNEQFFGPGTRLTVL.

The rearrangement links TRBV28 to TRBJ2-3, with 8 bases fitting TRBD1. Germline V gene sequence: CDR1 MDHEN, CDR2 SYDVKM. V shed 7 bases, J shed 2 bases, and the junction held 5 bases outside the gene matches. The CDR3 has 14 amino acids. The CDR3 DNA reads as TGTGCCAGCACCCGGGGACAGGCCACAGATACGCAGTATTTT. Protein sequence: CASTRGQATDTQYF.

The chain has TRBV18 and TRBJ1-1; perhaps TRBD1 as D (6 bases). The CDR3 is made up of 14 amino acids. In germline, CDR1 is KGHSH, CDR2 LQKENI. V was pared by 6 bases and J by 0 bases, with 11 bases between. In nucleotides, the CDR3 is TGTGCCAGCTCCGGGACACAAATGAACACTGAAGCTTTCTTT. This sequence encodes CASSGTQMNTEAFF. Using reference TRBV18 and TRBJ1-1 for the parts outside the CDR3, the full variable domain is NAGVMQNPRHLVRRRGQEARLRCSPMKGHSHVYWYRQLPEEGLKFMVYLQKENIIDESGMPKERFSAEFPKEGPSILRIQQVVRGDSAAYFCASSGTQMNTEAFFGQGTRLTVV.

The chain joins TRBV2 to TRBJ2-2; TRBD1 matches 8 bases. Germline loops: CDR1 SNHLY, CDR2 FYNNEI. The V gene end was trimmed by 3 bases and the J gene end by 1 base; junction bases not matched to a gene: 7. The CDR3 is made up of 17 amino acids. CDR3: CASSDAAGTGNTGELFF. For the CDR3, the DNA is TGTGCCAGCAGTGACGCAGCCGGGACAGGGAACACCGGGGAGCTGTTTTTT. Full variable domain (rest looked up from reference TRBV2 and TRBJ2-2): EPEVTQTPSHQVTQMGQEVILRCVPISNHLYFYWYRQILGQKVEFLVSFYNNEISEKSEIFDDQFSVERPDGSNFTLKIRSTKLEDSAMYFCASSDAAGTGNTGELFFGEGSRLTVL.

This chain connects TRBV2 to TRBJ2-7, with 7 bases lining up with TRBD2. There are 15 residues in the CDR3. The V and J ends lost 4 bases and 6 bases, in that order; junction bases with no gene match: 12. In germline, CDR1 is SNHLY, CDR2 FYNNEI. This CDR3 is CASSVGGSSTAEQYF. CDR3 coding DNA: TGTGCCAGCAGTGTCGGCGGGAGTTCCACAGCCGAGCAGTACTTC. The full variable domain, rest sourced from reference TRBV2 and TRBJ2-7, is EPEVTQTPSHQVTQMGQEVILRCVPISNHLYFYWYRQILGQKVEFLVSFYNNEISEKSEIFDDQFSVERPDGSNFTLKIRSTKLEDSAMYFCASSVGGSSTAEQYFGPGTRLTVT.

This clone was seen more than once but under ten times. A read error may produce the germline difference seen at one junction end. The chain is built from TRBV18 and TRBJ2-4; no clear D. The CDR3 covers 17 residues. The germline gives CDR1 KGHSH, CDR2 LQKENI. CDR3 DNA sequence: TGTGCCAGCTCACCACCGGGCGCCAACGGTCCCAAAAACAGTCAGTACTTC. Its translation is CASSPPGANGPKNSQYF.

The rearrangement uses TRBV2 and TRBJ1-1, with D tentatively TRBD1 (5 bases). Germline V gene data show CDR1 as SNHLY and CDR2 as FYNNEI. The germline V and J ends were trimmed by 8 bases and 12 bases, with 13 bases remaining between them. There are 10 residues in the CDR3. The CDR3 nucleotides are TGTGCCAGCGGGGGGGGTGTACCTTTCTTT. Translated: CASGGGVPFF.

This rearrangement joins TRBV2 to TRBJ2-7; 8 positions agree with TRBD1. Per the germline V gene, CDR1 is SNHLY and CDR2 is FYNNEI. The trim removed 11 bases at V and 1 base at J, leaving 7 bases unmatched. CDR3 length: 13 residues. CDR3 amino acids: CALLRQGSYEQYF. CDR3 nucleotides: TGTGCCCTCCTCCGACAGGGGTCCTACGAGCAGTACTTC.

V and J are TRBV6-6 and TRBJ2-7; D is uncertain. From germline, CDR1 is MNHNY and CDR2 SVGAGI (reference sequence). Trimming left V 9 bases short and J 5 bases short, with 17 bases between. The CDR3 covers 13 residues. The CDR3 nucleotides are TGTGCCAGTAAGACGCCGGTAGAGGACGAGCAGTACTTC. It specifies CASKTPVEDEQYF.

The gene calls are TRBV10-3 and TRBJ1-4, with TRBD1 identical over 7 bases. With 3 bases clipped from V and 14 bases from J, the junction kept 6 bases outside the gene matches. Germline CDR1 reads ENHRY; CDR2 reads SYGVKD. The CDR3 has 12 amino acids. The CDR3 sequence: CAISDRGRGLFF. The CDR3 DNA follows: TGTGCCATCAGTGACAGGGGGAGAGGGCTGTTTTTT.

The genes are TRBV5-1 and TRBJ1-2; D is perhaps TRBD1 (5 bases). V was trimmed by 0 bases and J by 3 bases, leaving 12 bases between them. From germline, CDR1 is SGHRS and CDR2 YFSETQ. The CDR3 is 15 amino acids. Here the CDR3 DNA reads TGCGCCAGCAGCTTGGTTGGGGGGAATGACTATGGCTACACCTTC. Encoded protein: CASSLVGGNDYGYTF. The entire variable domain, with the rest obtained from reference TRBV5-1 and TRBJ1-2, is as follows: KAGVTQTPRYLIKTRGQQVTLSCSPISGHRSVSWYQQTPGQGLQFLFEYFSETQRNKGNFPGRFSGRQFSNSRSEMNVSTLELGDSALYLCASSLVGGNDYGYTFGSGTRLTVV.

The V call is TRBV20-1, the J call TRBJ2-7, with D possibly TRBD2 on 5 matching bases. The ends were cut back, 5 bases at V and 6 bases at J, with 11 bases in the middle. CDR3 size: 11 residues. The V gene's germline CDR1 is DFQATT and CDR2 SNEGSKA (reference sequence). CDR3 nucleotides: TGCAGTGCTTCTAGCTCGGGCGAGCAGTACTTC. As protein: CSASSSGEQYF.

A note on this clone: The identical CDR3 is also encoded by other nucleotide sequences in the sample. The rearrangement uses TRBV5-1 and TRBJ1-1, with 9 positions matching TRBD1. The length of the CDR3 is 14 residues. Germline CDR1 reads SGHRS; CDR2 reads YFSETQ. Trimming cost V 4 bases and J 1 base; bases outside gene matches: 2. CDR3 nucleotides: TGCGCCAGCAGCACGGGACAGGGGAACACTGAAGCTTTCTTT. Its translation is CASSTGQGNTEAFF. The full variable domain, its missing parts supplied by reference TRBV5-1 and TRBJ1-1, is KAGVTQTPRYLIKTRGQQVTLSCSPISGHRSVSWYQQTPGQGLQFLFEYFSETQRNKGNFPGRFSGRQFSNSRSEMNVSTLELGDSALYLCASSTGQGNTEAFFGQGTRLTVV.

The chain carries TRBV2 and TRBJ2-5; a possible D gene is TRBD1 (5 bases). This CDR3 contains 12 residues. Germline V CDR1 and CDR2: SNHLY, FYNNEI. Trimming shortened V by 3 bases and J by 5 bases, and 7 bases separated the two germline ends. The CDR3 sequence is CASSDNRETQYF. The DNA of the CDR3 is TGTGCCAGCAGTGATAACAGGGAGACCCAGTACTTC.

The chain carries TRBV7-9 and TRBJ2-3, with 7 bases matching TRBD1. V trimming: 5 bases; J trimming: 5 bases; junction bases outside the gene matches: 13. The CDR3 spans 16 residues. The germline V gene has CDR1 SEHNR and CDR2 FQNEAQ (reference sequence). The CDR3 is CASSPAVGQEEDTQYF. The CDR3 region has the DNA TGTGCCAGCAGCCCCGCCGTCGGACAGGAGGAAGATACGCAGTATTTT.

V gene TRBV19 combines with J gene TRBJ1-1; 7 nucleotides align to TRBD1. V dropped 5 bases and J dropped 1; count of bases not matched to a gene: 7. CDR1 is LNHDA and CDR2 is SQIVND in the germline V gene (reference sequence). CDR3 length: 15 residues. CDR3 loop: CASSEGAGWNTEAFF. Here the CDR3 DNA reads TGTGCCAGTAGTGAGGGGGCAGGTTGGAACACTGAAGCTTTCTTT. Supplemented by reference TRBV19 and TRBJ1-1, the full variable domain reads DGGITQSPKYLFRKEGQNVTLSCEQNLNHDAMYWYRQDPGQGLRLIYYSQIVNDFQKGDIAEGYSVSREKKESFPLTVTSAQKNPTAFYLCASSEGAGWNTEAFFGQGTRLTVV.

This sequence joins TRBV5-8 and TRBJ1-2; no definite D call. The CDR3 is 12 residues long. In germline, CDR1 is SGHTS, CDR2 YDEGEE. V lost 0 bases and J 4 bases, leaving 4 bases between the germline ends. In DNA form, the CDR3 reads TGTGCCAGCAGCTTGGCGTTCTATGGCTACACCTTC. This gives the protein CASSLAFYGYTF.

The chain combines TRBV5-3 with TRBJ2-1, with D tentatively TRBD1 (5 bases). TRBV5-3 is an open reading frame, and its role is uncertain. V was shortened by 2 bases and J by 2 bases, with 11 bases between the two germline ends. CDR3 length: 15 amino acids. The CDR3 bases are TGTGCCAGAAGCTTCCGACAGAGGACCTACAATGAGCAGTTCTTC. Translated, it gives CARSFRQRTYNEQFF.

The rearrangement joins TRBV5-6 to TRBJ2-3; TRBD2 is a possible D gene (6 bases). The V gene's germline CDR1 is SGHDT and CDR2 YYEEEE. Trimming took 5 bases from V and 11 from J, leaving 21 bases between them. The CDR3 spans 14 residues. The CDR3 nucleotides read TGTGCCAGCAGTTCGGGGGTGAGGATCTATATGCAGTATTTT. Protein: CASSSGVRIYMQYF.

This sequence joins TRBV21-1 and TRBJ2-5; the D segment call TRBD2 is taken from the table without a DNA check. TRBV21-1 is a documented pseudogene. This CDR3 has 11 amino acids. The CDR3 DNA sequence: TGTGCCAGCATCTACTCAGAGACCCAGTACTTC. It encodes CASIYSETQYF.